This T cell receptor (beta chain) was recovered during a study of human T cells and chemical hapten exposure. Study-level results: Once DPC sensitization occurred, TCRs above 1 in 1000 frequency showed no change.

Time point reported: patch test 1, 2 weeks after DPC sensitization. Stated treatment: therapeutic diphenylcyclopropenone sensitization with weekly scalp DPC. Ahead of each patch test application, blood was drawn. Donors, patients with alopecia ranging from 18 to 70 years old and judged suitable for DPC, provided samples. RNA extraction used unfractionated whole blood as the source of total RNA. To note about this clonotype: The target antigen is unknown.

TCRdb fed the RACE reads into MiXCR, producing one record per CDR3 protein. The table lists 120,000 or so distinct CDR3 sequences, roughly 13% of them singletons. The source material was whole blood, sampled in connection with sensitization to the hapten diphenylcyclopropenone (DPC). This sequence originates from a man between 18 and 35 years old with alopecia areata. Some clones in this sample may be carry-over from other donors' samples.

This CDR3 is CASSPRQENTEAFF. CDR3 nucleotides: TGTGCCAGCAGCCCGAGACAGGAGAACACTGAAGCTTTCTTT. The gene calls are TRBV13 and TRBJ1-1, with a weak D call TRBD1 (6 bases). With 5 bases removed from V and 1 base from J, the gap between germline ends came to 11 bases. Germline-derived CDR1 and CDR2 are PRHDT and FYEKMQ (reference sequence). The CDR3 runs 14 residues.